Included here is one TCR beta chain sequence, with context. Given a much more abundant clone one base away, this may be a read error. Unmatched junction bases numbered 7, after V lost 4 bases and J lost 4 bases. The CDR3 contains 14 residues. Germline loops: CDR1 LNHDA, CDR2 SQIVND (reference sequence). With a J-beta primer mix and a sample-barcoded 5' primer, a second PCR ran about 7 to 12 cycles. TCRdb re-derived calls from the 5' RACE reads in MiXCR, one entry per CDR3 protein. This table has about 560,000 distinct CDR3 sequences, 27% appearing once. The data were taken from a study of blood T cells in healthy people across ages. This sample also appeared in a second study, on T cells of mothers and their children. That paper adds: In this cohort, donors were three healthy Caucasian mothers plus their six children. Slightly, though not significantly, more overlap was seen in related than in unrelated mother-child pairs.

This sequence joins TRBV19 and TRBJ2-7; 7 nucleotides agree with TRBD2. The TCR comes from a boy aged 2 to 10 in good health. Sequencing used blood. CDR3 in DNA: TGTGCCAGTAGTACTACTAGCGAGAGTTACGAGCAGTACTTC. It specifies CASSTTSESYEQYF.